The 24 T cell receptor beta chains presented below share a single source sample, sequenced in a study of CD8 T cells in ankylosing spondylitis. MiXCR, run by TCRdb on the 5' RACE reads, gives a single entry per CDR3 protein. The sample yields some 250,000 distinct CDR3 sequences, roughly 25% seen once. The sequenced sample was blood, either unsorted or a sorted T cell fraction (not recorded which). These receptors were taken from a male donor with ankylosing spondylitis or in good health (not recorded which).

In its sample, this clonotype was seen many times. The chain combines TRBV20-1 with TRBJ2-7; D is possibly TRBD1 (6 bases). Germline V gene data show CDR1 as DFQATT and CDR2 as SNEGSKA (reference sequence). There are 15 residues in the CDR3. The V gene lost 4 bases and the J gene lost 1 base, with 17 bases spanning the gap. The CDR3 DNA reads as TGCAGTGCTACTGAACCGACAAGGGGGTCCTACGAGCAGTACTTC. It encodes CSATEPTRGSYEQYF.

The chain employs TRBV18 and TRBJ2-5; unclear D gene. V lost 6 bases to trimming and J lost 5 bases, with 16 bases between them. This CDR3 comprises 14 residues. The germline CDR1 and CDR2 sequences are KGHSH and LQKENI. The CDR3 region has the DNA TGTGCCAGCTCCAACAGTCCCGGGCGGGAGACCCAGTACTTC. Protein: CASSNSPGRETQYF.

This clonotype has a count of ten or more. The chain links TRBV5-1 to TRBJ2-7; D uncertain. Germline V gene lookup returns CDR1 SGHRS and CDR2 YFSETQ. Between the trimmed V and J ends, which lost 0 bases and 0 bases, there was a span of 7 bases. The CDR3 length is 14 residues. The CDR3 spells CASSLEENSYEQYF. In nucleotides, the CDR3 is TGCGCCAGCAGCTTGGAGGAGAACTCCTACGAGCAGTACTTC.

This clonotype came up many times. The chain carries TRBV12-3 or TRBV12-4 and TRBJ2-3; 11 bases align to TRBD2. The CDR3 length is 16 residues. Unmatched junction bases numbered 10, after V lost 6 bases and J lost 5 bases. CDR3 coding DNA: TGTGCCAGCAGCACGAACGTAGCGGGGGGGCTAGATACGCAGTATTTT. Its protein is CASSTNVAGGLDTQYF.

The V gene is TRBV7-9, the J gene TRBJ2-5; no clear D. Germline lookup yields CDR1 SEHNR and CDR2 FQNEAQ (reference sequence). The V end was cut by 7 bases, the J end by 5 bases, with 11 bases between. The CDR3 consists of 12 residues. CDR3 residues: CASTQNSETQYF. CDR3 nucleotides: TGTGCCAGCACCCAAAATTCTGAGACCCAGTACTTC. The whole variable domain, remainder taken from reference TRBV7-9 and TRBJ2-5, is DTGVSQNPRHKITKRGQNVTFRCDPISEHNRLYWYRQTLGQGPEFLTYFQNEAQLEKSRLLSDRFSAERPKGSFSTLEIQRTEQGDSAMYLCASTQNSETQYFGPGTRLLVL.

The CDR3 loop is CSARRGETSTDTQYF. In nucleotides, the CDR3 is TGCAGTGCTAGAAGGGGGGAGACTAGCACAGATACGCAGTATTTT. The J gene is TRBJ2-3, the V gene TRBV20-1, with D perhaps given as TRBD1 or TRBD2 (6 bases each). Trimming cost V 2 bases and J 0 bases, with 12 bases left between them. This CDR3 is 15 amino acids long. Germline V gene data show CDR1 as DFQATT and CDR2 as SNEGSKA (reference sequence).

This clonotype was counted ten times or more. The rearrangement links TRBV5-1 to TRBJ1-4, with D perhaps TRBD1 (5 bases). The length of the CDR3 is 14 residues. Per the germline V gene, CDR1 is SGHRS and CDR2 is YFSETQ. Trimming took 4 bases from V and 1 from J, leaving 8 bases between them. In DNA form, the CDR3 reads TGCGCCAGCAGCCCCCAGGGAACTAATGAAAAACTGTTTTTT. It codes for CASSPQGTNEKLFF.

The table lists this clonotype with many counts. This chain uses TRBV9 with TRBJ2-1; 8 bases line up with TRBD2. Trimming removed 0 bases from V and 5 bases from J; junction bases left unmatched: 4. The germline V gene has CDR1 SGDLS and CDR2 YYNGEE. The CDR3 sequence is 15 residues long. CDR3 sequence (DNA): TGTGCCAGCAGCGTAGCCGGGGGGGTCGACAATGAGCAGTTCTTC. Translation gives CASSVAGGVDNEQFF.

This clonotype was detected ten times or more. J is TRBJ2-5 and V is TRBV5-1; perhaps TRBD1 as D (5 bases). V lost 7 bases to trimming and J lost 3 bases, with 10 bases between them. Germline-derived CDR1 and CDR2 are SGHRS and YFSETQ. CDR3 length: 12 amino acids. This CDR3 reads CASGWGEETQYF. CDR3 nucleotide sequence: TGCGCCAGCGGTTGGGGCGAAGAGACCCAGTACTTC.

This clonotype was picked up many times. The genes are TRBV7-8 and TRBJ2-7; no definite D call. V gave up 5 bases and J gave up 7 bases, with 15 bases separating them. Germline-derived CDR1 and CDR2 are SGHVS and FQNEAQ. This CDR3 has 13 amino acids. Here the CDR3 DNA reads TGTGCCAGCAGCCCTTGGCCCTCTTGGGAGCAGTACTTC. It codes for CASSPWPSWEQYF.

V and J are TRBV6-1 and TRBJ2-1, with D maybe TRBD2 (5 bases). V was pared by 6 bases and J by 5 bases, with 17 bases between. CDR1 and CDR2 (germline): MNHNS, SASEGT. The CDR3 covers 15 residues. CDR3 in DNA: TGTGCCAGCAGAAGTTTCAATGAGGGCCACAATGAGCAGTTCTTC. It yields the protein CASRSFNEGHNEQFF.

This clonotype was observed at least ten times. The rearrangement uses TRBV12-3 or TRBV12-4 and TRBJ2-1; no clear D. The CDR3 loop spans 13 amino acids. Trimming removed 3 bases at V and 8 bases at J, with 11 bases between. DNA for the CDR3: TGTGCCAGCAGTTTCTGGGGTTTTGATGAGCAGTTCTTC. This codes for CASSFWGFDEQFF.

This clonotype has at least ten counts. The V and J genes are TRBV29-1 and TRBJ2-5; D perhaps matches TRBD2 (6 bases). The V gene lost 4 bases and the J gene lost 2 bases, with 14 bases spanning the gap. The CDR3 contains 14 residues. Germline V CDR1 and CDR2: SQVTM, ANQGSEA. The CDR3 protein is CSVVRQGLQETQYF. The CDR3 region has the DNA TGCAGCGTTGTCAGGCAGGGACTTCAAGAGACCCAGTACTTC.

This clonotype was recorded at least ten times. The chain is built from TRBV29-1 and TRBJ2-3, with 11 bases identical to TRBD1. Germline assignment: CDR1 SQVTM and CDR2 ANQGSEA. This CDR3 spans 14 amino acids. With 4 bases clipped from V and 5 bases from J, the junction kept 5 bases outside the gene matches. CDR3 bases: TGCAGCGTTGCTCAGGACAGGGGGCGAGATACGCAGTATTTT. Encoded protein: CSVAQDRGRDTQYF.

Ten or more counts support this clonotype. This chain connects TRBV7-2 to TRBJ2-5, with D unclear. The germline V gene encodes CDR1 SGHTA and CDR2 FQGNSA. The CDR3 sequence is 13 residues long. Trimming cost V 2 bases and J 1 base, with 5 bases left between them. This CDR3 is CASSLMVQETQYF. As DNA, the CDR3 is TGTGCCAGCAGCTTAATGGTCCAAGAGACCCAGTACTTC.

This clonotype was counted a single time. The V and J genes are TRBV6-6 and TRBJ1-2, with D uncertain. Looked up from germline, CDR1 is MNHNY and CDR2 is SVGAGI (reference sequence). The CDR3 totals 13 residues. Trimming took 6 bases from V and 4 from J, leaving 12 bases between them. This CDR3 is CASSETLSYGYTF. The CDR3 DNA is TGTGCCAGCAGCGAAACCTTGTCCTATGGCTACACCTTC.

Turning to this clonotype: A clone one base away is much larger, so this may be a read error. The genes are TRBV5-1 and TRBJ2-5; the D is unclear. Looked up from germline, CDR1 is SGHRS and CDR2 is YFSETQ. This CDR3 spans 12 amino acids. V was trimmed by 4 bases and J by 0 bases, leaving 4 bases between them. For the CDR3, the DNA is TGCGCCAGCAGCATGGACCAAGAGACCCAGTACTTC. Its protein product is CASSMDQETQYF.

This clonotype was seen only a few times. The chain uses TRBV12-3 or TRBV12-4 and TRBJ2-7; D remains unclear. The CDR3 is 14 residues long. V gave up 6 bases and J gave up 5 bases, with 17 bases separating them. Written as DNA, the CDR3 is TGTGCCAGCAGCCCTGCAGGATTCCGGGACGAGCAGTACTTC. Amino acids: CASSPAGFRDEQYF.

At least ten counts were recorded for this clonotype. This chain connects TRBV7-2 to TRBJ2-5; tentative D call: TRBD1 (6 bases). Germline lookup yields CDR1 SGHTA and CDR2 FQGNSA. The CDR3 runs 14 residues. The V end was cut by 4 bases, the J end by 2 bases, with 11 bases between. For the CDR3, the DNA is TGTGCCAGCAGCTCCCAGGGGACACAAGAGACCCAGTACTTC. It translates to CASSSQGTQETQYF.

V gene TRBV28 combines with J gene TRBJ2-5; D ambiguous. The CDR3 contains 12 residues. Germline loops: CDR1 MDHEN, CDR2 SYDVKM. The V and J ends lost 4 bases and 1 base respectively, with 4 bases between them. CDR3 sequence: CASSSTQETQYF. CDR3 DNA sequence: TGTGCCAGCAGTTCCACCCAAGAGACCCAGTACTTC.

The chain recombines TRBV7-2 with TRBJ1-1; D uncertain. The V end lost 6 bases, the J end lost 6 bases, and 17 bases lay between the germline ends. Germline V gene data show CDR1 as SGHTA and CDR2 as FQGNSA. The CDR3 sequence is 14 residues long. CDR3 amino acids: CASSLTTARSEAFF. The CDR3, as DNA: TGTGCCAGCAGTCTAACGACGGCTCGGTCTGAAGCTTTCTTT.

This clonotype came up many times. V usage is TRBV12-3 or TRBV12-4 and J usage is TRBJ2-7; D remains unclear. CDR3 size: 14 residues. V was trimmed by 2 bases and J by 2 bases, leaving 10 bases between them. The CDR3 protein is CASSLLFQPYEQYF. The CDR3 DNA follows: TGTGCCAGCAGTTTATTGTTCCAACCCTACGAGCAGTACTTC.

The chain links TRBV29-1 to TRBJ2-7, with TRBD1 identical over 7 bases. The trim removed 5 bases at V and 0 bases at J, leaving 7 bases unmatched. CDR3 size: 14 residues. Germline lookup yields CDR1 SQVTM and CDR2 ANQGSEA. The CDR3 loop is CSVSGQENSYEQYF. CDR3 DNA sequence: TGCAGCGTTAGCGGACAGGAAAACTCCTACGAGCAGTACTTC.

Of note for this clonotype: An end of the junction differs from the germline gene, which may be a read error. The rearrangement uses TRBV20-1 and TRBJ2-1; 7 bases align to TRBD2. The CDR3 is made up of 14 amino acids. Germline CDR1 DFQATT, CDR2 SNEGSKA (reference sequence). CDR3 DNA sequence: TGCAGTGCTAGAGGGGCTAGCGGTTACAATCAGCAGTTCTTC. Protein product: CSARGASGYNQQFF.